The next 25 T cell receptor beta chains were all read from a single sample in a study of cytomegalovirus exposure and HLA in healthy donors. PCR was performed using 60 Vbeta and 13 Jbeta primers. Data came from immunoSEQ multiplex PCR; TCRdb stores just in-frame clones and leaves some out. The data include roughly 120,000 clones; the top ten clones carry around 7%. Source material: PBMCs. The receptors come from a middle-aged man in good health and CMV-seropositive.

The chain combines TRBV4-1 with TRBJ2-6; no firm D call. Germline lookup yields CDR1 MGHRA and CDR2 YSYEKL. The CDR3 consists of 16 residues. V was clipped by 1 base and J by 1 base, with 8 bases between them. The DNA for the CDR3 is TGCGCCAGCAGCCAAGGTGTCAAATCTGGGGCCAACGTCCTGACTTTC. It encodes CASSQGVKSGANVLTF.

The chain combines TRBV5-6 with TRBJ2-1; 7 bases line up with TRBD2. Looked up from germline, CDR1 is SGHDT and CDR2 is YYEEEE. CDR3 length equals 17 residues. The ends lost 0 bases at V and 7 bases at J; junction bases unmatched: 13. This CDR3 is CASSLEGRTRGWNEQFF. The CDR3 DNA reads as TGTGCCAGCAGCTTGGAGGGTCGGACTAGGGGTTGGAATGAGCAGTTCTTC.

The chain recombines TRBV9 with TRBJ1-5; 8 positions agree with TRBD1. Looked up from germline, CDR1 is SGDLS and CDR2 is YYNGEE. The CDR3 consists of 13 residues. After removal of 8 bases from V and 5 bases from J, the junction contained 6 bases not matched to a gene. CDR3 protein: CASNAGGDQPQHF. For the CDR3, the DNA is TGTGCCAGTAACGCAGGGGGCGATCAGCCCCAGCATTTT. The full variable domain, rest sourced from reference TRBV9 and TRBJ1-5, is DSGVTQTPKHLITATGQRVTLRCSPRSGDLSVYWYQQSLDQGLQFLIQYYNGEERAKGNILERFSAQQFPDLHSELNLSSLELGDSALYFCASNAGGDQPQHFGDGTRLSIL.

This chain joins TRBV19 and TRBJ2-2; 8 nucleotides match TRBD1. V trimming: 1 base; J trimming: 4 bases; junction bases outside the gene matches: 2. Per the germline V gene, CDR1 is LNHDA and CDR2 is SQIVND (reference sequence). This CDR3 region has 15 residues. The DNA for the CDR3 is TGTGCCAGTAGTATAGCAGGGGGCAGCACCGGGGAGCTGTTTTTT. Translated, it gives CASSIAGGSTGELFF.

The chain is built from TRBV7-3 and TRBJ2-7; 7 bases align to TRBD1. CDR3 length: 15 residues. With V trimmed by 1 base and J by 3 bases, 6 bases remained unmatched. Germline CDR1 SGHTA, CDR2 FQGTGA. Here the CDR3 DNA reads TGTGCCAGCAGCTTAAAGGGGGACAGCTACTACGAGCAGTACTTC. It yields the protein CASSLKGDSYYEQYF.

The chain's CDR3 is CASSFDLAGGADTQYF. For the CDR3, the DNA is TGTGCCAGCAGCTTTGATCTAGCGGGAGGGGCAGATACGCAGTATTTT. This chain joins TRBV5-6 and TRBJ2-3; 12 bases map to TRBD2. From germline, CDR1 is SGHDT and CDR2 YYEEEE. The CDR3 loop spans 16 amino acids. The V and J ends lost 2 bases and 4 bases, in that order; junction bases with no gene match: 5.

The CDR3 region has the DNA TGTGCCAGCAGTGAAGCCCCTAGCTCCTACAATGAGCAGTTCTTC. Translated, it gives CASSEAPSSYNEQFF. This chain links TRBV2 with TRBJ2-1; the D is unclear. Between the trimmed V and J ends, which lost 0 bases and 0 bases, there was a span of 6 bases. The CDR3 covers 15 residues. Germline loops: CDR1 SNHLY, CDR2 FYNNEI.

This chain uses TRBV19 with TRBJ2-1; D might be TRBD2 (5 bases). Trimming took off 7 bases at V and 5 bases at J, with 18 bases between the two ends. Germline assignment: CDR1 LNHDA and CDR2 SQIVND (reference sequence). The CDR3 is made up of 15 amino acids. The DNA of the CDR3 is TGTGCCAGTAACGCCGCCGGACTGCGAGACAATGAGCAGTTCTTC. It encodes CASNAAGLRDNEQFF.

The gene calls are TRBV7-3 and TRBJ2-3, with 13 nucleotides matching TRBD2. Germline CDR1 is SGHTA and CDR2 is FQGTGA. With V trimmed by 2 bases and J by 4 bases, 12 bases remained unmatched. This CDR3 comprises 19 residues. The CDR3, as DNA: TGTGCCAGCAGCTTATGGACTAGCGGGAGACCCATTGGGGCAGATACGCAGTATTTT. The encoded protein is CASSLWTSGRPIGADTQYF.

The J gene is TRBJ2-1, the V gene TRBV27; 9 nucleotides match TRBD2. This CDR3 has 14 amino acids. The germline gives CDR1 MNHEY, CDR2 SMNVEV (reference sequence). Trimming at V came to 6 bases and at J to 5 bases, leaving 5 bases not matched to a gene. For the CDR3, the DNA is TGTGCCAGCAGAGGACTAGCGAGACACAATGAGCAGTTCTTC. The encoded protein is CASRGLARHNEQFF.

The chain is built from TRBV15 and TRBJ1-2; 7 nucleotides align to TRBD1. Germline V gene data show CDR1 as LNHNV and CDR2 as YYDKDF (reference sequence). V lost 4 bases and J lost 2; bases outside the gene matches: 1. This CDR3 spans 13 amino acids. The CDR3 DNA follows: TGTGCCACCAGCACGGGACAGAACTATGGCTACACCTTC. This gives the protein CATSTGQNYGYTF.

The chain uses TRBV5-1 and TRBJ2-1; 9 positions agree with TRBD2. The V gene end was trimmed by 5 bases and the J gene end by 1 base; junction bases not matched to a gene: 4. Germline-derived CDR1 and CDR2 are SGHRS and YFSETQ. The CDR3 sequence is 15 residues long. CDR3 protein: CASRKTSGSYNEQFF. The CDR3 bases are TGCGCCAGCAGGAAGACTAGCGGATCCTACAATGAGCAGTTCTTC.

The rearrangement joins TRBV5-4 to TRBJ2-1, with 8 bases aligning to TRBD2. Trimming at V came to 0 bases and at J to 5 bases, leaving 7 bases not matched to a gene. The germline V gene encodes CDR1 SGHNT and CDR2 YYREEE (reference sequence). This CDR3 spans 16 amino acids. The DNA of the CDR3 is TGTGCCAGCAGCTTGGAGGCCCAGCGGGAGAACAATGAGCAGTTCTTC. Amino acids: CASSLEAQRENNEQFF. The full variable domain, in which reference TRBV5-4 and TRBJ2-1 provide the parts outside the CDR3, is ETGVTQSPTHLIKTRGQQVTLRCSSQSGHNTVSWYQQALGQGPQFIFQYYREEENGRGNFPPRFSGLQFPNYSSELNVNALELDDSALYLCASSLEAQRENNEQFFGPGTRLTVL.

The V and J genes are TRBV9 and TRBJ2-1; a possible D gene is TRBD2 (5 bases). The germline V and J ends were trimmed by 0 bases and 8 bases, with 18 bases remaining between them. CDR3 length: 16 amino acids. Germline assignment: CDR1 SGDLS and CDR2 YYNGEE. The CDR3 DNA follows: TGTGCCAGCAGCGTAGTTCCGGGATCCCTTGGGCATGAGCAGTTCTTC. Residues: CASSVVPGSLGHEQFF.

This sequence joins TRBV6-5 and TRBJ2-7; 7 bases agree with TRBD1. The V segment lost 10 bases and the J segment 3 bases; nucleotides outside the gene matches: 6. This CDR3 has 12 amino acids. Germline V gene lookup returns CDR1 MNHEY and CDR2 SVGAGI. The CDR3 region is CAIGDSVYEQYF. CDR3 DNA sequence: TGTGCCATCGGGGACAGCGTCTACGAGCAGTACTTC.

The V and J genes are TRBV10-1 and TRBJ2-2; 10 positions match TRBD1. In germline, CDR1 is WNHNN, CDR2 SYGVQD (reference sequence). V gave up 5 bases and J gave up 7 bases; unmatched junction bases: 4. The CDR3 consists of 14 residues. The CDR3 loop reads CASSSGTGVGELFF. CDR3 nucleotides: TGCGCCAGCAGTTCCGGGACAGGGGTCGGGGAGCTGTTTTTT.

The chain has TRBV7-9 and TRBJ2-2, with TRBD1 identical over 9 bases. V shed 2 bases, J shed 3 bases, and the junction held 1 base outside the gene matches. The CDR3 extends over 15 amino acids. Germline CDR1 is SEHNR and CDR2 is FQNEAQ (reference sequence). The CDR3 coding sequence is TGTGCCAGCAGCTTATGGACAGGGGACACCGGGGAGCTGTTTTTT. It specifies CASSLWTGDTGELFF.

This sequence joins TRBV28 and TRBJ2-2; 8 nucleotides align to TRBD2. The CDR3 loop spans 15 amino acids. V was pared by 2 bases and J by 7 bases, with 6 bases of the junction left unmatched. The germline V gene encodes CDR1 MDHEN and CDR2 SYDVKM. CDR3 sequence: CASSLQRELGGELFF. The CDR3, as DNA: TGTGCCAGCAGTTTACAGCGGGAGTTAGGCGGGGAGCTGTTTTTT.

This rearrangement joins TRBV7-2 to TRBJ2-1; TRBD2 agrees at 12 bases. The germline gives CDR1 SGHTA, CDR2 FQGNSA. The V and J ends lost 5 bases and 4 bases, in that order; junction bases with no gene match: 3. The CDR3 covers 15 residues. The CDR3 DNA follows: TGTGCCAGCAGCACTCTAGCGGGAGGGTACAATGAGCAGTTCTTC. It specifies CASSTLAGGYNEQFF.

The chain links TRBV28 to TRBJ2-1; D ambiguous. The CDR3 runs 15 residues. Trimming cost V 4 bases and J 8 bases, with 18 bases left between them. Germline lookup yields CDR1 MDHEN and CDR2 SYDVKM. The CDR3, as DNA: TGTGCCAGCAGTTCTCCCCCAGACTCTGACCATGAGCAGTTCTTC. Its translation is CASSSPPDSDHEQFF.

The chain combines TRBV7-2 with TRBJ2-3; D gene uncertain. The CDR3 extends over 12 amino acids. Trimming cost V 3 bases and J 5 bases, with 6 bases left between them. Germline-derived CDR1 and CDR2 are SGHTA and FQGNSA. The CDR3 reads CASSFRRDTQYF. The DNA of the CDR3 is TGTGCCAGCAGCTTTCGGAGAGATACGCAGTATTTT. Together with reference TRBV7-2 and TRBJ2-3, the CDR3 gives the full variable domain: GAGVSQSPSNKVTEKGKDVELRCDPISGHTALYWYRQSLGQGLEFLIYFQGNSAPDKSGLPSDRFSAERTGGSVSTLTIQRTQQEDSAVYLCASSFRRDTQYFGPGTRLTVL.

The CDR3 DNA follows: TGTGCCAGCAGCACTAGACTAGCGGGAGTGCACGAGCAGTACTTC. This sequence encodes CASSTRLAGVHEQYF. V usage is TRBV11-2 and J usage is TRBJ2-7; 12 nucleotides align to TRBD2. Germline-derived CDR1 and CDR2 are SGHAT and FQNNGV. Trimming cost V 5 bases and J 5 bases; bases outside gene matches: 7. This CDR3 has 15 amino acids.

The rearrangement joins TRBV7-2 to TRBJ2-7, with D possibly TRBD2 on 6 matching bases. The V gene's germline CDR1 is SGHTA and CDR2 FQGNSA. The length of the CDR3 is 14 residues. V lost 1 base and J 5 bases, leaving 12 bases between the germline ends. The chain's CDR3 is CASSLVPGVNEQYF. The CDR3 DNA sequence: TGTGCCAGCAGCTTAGTACCGGGGGTCAACGAGCAGTACTTC.

The chain uses TRBV7-6 and TRBJ1-2; D is undetermined. This CDR3 has 15 amino acids. Germline V gene lookup returns CDR1 SGHVS and CDR2 FNYEAQ. Deletions cut 5 bases from V and 0 bases from J, with 13 bases between. The CDR3 loop is CASSNENVANYGYTF. The CDR3 nucleotides read TGTGCCAGCAGCAACGAGAACGTAGCTAACTATGGCTACACCTTC.

The CDR3 coding sequence is TGTGCCAGCAGGTCCCAGGGGCTCTTC. It specifies CASRSQGLF. The chain combines TRBV21-1 with TRBJ2-1; TRBD1 is taken as the D call from the table, unchecked against the DNA. TRBV21-1 is noted as a pseudogene. The CDR3 has 9 residues.